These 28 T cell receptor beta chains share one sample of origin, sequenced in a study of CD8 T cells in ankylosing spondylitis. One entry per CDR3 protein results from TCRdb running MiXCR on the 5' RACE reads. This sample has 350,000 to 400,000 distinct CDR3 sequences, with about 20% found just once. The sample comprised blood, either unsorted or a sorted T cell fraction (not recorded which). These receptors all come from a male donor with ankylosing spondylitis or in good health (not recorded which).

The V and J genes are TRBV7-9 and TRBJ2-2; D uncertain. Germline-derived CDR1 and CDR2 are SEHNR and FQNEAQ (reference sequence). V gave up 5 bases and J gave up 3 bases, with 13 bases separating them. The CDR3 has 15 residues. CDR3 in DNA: TGTGCCAGCAGCGCCACTGGGCCCGACACCGGGGAGCTGTTTTTT. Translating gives CASSATGPDTGELFF.

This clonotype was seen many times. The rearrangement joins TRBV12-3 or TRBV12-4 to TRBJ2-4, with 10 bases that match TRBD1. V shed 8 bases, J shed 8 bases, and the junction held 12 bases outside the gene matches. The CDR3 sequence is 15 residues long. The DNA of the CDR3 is TGTGCCAGCTGTCCCGGGACAGGGGTTCAGGACATTCAGTACTTC. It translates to CASCPGTGVQDIQYF.

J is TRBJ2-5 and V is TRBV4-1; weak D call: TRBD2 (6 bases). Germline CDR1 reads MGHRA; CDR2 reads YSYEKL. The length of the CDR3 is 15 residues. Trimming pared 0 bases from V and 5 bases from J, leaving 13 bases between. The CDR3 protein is CASSQDLGGYETQYF. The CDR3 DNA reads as TGCGCCAGCAGCCAAGATCTTGGGGGGTACGAGACCCAGTACTTC.

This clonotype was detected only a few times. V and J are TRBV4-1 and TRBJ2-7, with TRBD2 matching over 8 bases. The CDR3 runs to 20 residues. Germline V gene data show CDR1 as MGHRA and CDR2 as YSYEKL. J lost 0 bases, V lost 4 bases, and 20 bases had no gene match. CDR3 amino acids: CASSPREGTYTPTSSYEQYF. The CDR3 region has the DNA TGCGCCAGCAGCCCCCGGGAGGGTACTTATACCCCTACGAGCTCCTACGAGCAGTACTTC.

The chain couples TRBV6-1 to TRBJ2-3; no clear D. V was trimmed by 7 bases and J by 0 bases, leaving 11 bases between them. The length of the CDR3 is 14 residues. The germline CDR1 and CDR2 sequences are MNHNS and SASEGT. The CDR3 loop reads CASTQYGSTDTQYF. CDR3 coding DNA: TGTGCCAGCACCCAGTACGGGAGCACAGATACGCAGTATTTT.

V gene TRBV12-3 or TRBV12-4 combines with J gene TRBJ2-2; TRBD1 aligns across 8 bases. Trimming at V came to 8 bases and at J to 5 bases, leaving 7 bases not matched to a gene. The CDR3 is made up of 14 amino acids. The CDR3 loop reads CASGAGGQTGELFF. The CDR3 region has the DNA TGTGCCAGCGGGGCAGGGGGCCAAACCGGGGAGCTGTTTTTT.

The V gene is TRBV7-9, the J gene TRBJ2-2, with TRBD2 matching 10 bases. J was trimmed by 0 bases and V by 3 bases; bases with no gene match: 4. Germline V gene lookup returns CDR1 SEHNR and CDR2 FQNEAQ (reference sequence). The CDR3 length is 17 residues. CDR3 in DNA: TGTGCCAGCAGCTTCTTGGGACTAGCGTCGAACACCGGGGAGCTGTTTTTT. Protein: CASSFLGLASNTGELFF.

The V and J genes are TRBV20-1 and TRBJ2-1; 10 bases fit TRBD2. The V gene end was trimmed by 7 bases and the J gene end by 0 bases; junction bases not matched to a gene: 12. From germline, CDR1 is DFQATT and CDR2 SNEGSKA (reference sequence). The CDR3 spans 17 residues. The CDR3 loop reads CSVALAGARSSYNEQFF. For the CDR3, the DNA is TGCAGTGTCGCGCTAGCGGGGGCGCGGAGCTCCTACAATGAGCAGTTCTTC.

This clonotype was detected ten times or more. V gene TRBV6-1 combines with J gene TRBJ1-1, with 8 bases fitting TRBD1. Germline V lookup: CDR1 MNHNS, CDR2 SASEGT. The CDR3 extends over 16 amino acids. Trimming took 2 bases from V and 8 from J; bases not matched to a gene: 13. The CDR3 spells CASSESLGQGEPEAFF. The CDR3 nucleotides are TGTGCCAGCAGTGAAAGTTTAGGACAGGGAGAACCAGAAGCTTTCTTT.

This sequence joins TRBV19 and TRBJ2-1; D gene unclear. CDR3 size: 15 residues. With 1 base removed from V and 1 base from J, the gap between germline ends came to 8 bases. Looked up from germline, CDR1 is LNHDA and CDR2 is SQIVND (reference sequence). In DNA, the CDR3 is TGTGCCAGTAGTATAGTTCTGGGTTCCTACAATGAGCAGTTCTTC. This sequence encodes CASSIVLGSYNEQFF.

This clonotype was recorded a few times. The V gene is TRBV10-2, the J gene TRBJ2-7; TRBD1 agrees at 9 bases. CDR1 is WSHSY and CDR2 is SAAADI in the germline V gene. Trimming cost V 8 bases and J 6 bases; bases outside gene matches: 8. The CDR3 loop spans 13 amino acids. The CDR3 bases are TGCGCCAGCGTCCCGGGACAGGGTTTCGAGCAGTACTTC. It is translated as CASVPGQGFEQYF.

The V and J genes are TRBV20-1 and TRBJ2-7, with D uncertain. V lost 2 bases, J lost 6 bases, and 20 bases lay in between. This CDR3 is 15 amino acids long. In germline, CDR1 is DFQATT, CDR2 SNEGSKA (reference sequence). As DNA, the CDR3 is TGCAGTGCTAGACATGTGGACGGGCTCTGGGGCGAGCAGTACTTC. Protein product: CSARHVDGLWGEQYF.

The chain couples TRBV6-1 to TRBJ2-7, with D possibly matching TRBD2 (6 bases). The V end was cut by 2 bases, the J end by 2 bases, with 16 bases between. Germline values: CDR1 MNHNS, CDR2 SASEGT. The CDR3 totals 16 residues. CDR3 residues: CASSETVRGLAYEQYF. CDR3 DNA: TGTGCCAGCAGTGAAACAGTCCGGGGACTCGCCTACGAGCAGTACTTC.

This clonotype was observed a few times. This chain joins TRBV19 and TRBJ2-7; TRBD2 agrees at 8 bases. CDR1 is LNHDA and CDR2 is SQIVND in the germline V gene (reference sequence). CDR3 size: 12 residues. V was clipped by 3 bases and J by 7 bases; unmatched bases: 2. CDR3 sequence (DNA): TGTGCCAGTAGTATCGGCGGGAGGGAGCAGTACTTC. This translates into CASSIGGREQYF.

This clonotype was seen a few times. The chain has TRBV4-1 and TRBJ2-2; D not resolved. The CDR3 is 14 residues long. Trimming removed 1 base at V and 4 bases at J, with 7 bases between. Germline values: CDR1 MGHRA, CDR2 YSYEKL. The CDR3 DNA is TGCGCCAGCAGCCAAGGGGGAAGCACCGGGGAGCTGTTTTTT. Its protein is CASSQGGSTGELFF.

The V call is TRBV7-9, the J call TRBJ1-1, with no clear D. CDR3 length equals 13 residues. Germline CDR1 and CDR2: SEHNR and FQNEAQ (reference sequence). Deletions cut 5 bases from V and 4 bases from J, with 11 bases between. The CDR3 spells CASSPDLGTEAFF. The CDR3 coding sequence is TGTGCCAGCAGCCCCGACCTGGGCACTGAAGCTTTCTTT.

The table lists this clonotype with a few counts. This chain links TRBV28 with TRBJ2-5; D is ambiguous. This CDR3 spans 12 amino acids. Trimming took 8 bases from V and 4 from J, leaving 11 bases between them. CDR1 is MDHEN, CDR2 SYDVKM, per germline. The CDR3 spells CASGRTLETQYF. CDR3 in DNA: TGTGCCAGCGGTAGAACGTTAGAGACCCAGTACTTC.

The chain's CDR3 is CASSQEQTAYNEQFF. The CDR3 DNA is TGTGCCAGCAGCCAAGAACAGACGGCCTACAATGAGCAGTTCTTC. The chain recombines TRBV3-1 with TRBJ2-1, with no clear D. The CDR3 is 15 amino acids. The V gene lost 0 bases and the J gene lost 2 bases, with 8 bases spanning the gap. Germline V gene data show CDR1 as LGHDT and CDR2 as YNNKEL (reference sequence).

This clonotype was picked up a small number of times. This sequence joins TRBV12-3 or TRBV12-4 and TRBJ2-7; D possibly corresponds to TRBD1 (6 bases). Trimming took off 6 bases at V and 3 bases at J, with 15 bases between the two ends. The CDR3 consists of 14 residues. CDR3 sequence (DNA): TGTGCCAGCAGCTTTGGGGGCCTACTCTACGAGCAGTACTTC. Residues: CASSFGGLLYEQYF.

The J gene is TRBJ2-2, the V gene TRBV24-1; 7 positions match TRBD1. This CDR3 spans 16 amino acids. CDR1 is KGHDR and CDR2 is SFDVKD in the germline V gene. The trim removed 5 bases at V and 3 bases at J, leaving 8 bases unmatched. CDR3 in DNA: TGTGCCACCAGTGGCCCCCGACAGGGTGACACCGGGGAGCTGTTTTTT. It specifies CATSGPRQGDTGELFF.

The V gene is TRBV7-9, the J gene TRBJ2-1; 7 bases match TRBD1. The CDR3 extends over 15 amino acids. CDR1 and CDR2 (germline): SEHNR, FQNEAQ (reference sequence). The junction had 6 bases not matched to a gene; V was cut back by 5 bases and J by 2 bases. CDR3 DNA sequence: TGTGCCAGCAGCCCATCGGGACAGACCTACAATGAGCAGTTCTTC. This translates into CASSPSGQTYNEQFF.

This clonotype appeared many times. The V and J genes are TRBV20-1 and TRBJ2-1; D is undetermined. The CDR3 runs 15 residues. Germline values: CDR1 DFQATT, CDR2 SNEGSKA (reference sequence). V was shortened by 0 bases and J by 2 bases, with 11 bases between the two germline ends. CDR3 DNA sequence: TGCAGTGCTAGAGAAGGAATGATAACCTACAATGAGCAGTTCTTC. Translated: CSAREGMITYNEQFF.

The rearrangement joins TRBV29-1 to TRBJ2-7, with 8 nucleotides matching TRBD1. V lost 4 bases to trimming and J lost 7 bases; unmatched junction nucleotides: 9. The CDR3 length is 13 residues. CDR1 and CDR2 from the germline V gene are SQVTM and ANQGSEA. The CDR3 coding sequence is TGCAGCGTTGTTTTGGGCAGGGGGCTTGAGCAGTACTTC. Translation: CSVVLGRGLEQYF.

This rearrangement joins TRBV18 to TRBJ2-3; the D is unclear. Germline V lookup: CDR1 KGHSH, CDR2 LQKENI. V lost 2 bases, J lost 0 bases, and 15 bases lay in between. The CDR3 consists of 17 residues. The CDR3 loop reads CASSPTVYGSSTDTQYF. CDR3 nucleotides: TGTGCCAGCTCACCAACGGTGTATGGCTCTAGCACAGATACGCAGTATTTT.

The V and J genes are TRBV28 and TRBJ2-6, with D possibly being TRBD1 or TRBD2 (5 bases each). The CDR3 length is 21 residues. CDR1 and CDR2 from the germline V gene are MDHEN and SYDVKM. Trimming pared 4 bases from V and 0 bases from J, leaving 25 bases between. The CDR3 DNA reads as TGTGCCAGCAGTTCCCCCCGGGGCAGGGTTTTTCCCCTCTCTGGGGCCAACGTCCTGACTTTC. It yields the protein CASSSPRGRVFPLSGANVLTF.

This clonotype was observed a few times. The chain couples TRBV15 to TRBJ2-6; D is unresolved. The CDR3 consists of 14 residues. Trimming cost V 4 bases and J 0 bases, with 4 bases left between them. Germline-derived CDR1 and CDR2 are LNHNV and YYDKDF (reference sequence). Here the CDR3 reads CATSMNSGANVLTF. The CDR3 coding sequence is TGTGCCACCAGCATGAACTCTGGGGCCAACGTCCTGACTTTC. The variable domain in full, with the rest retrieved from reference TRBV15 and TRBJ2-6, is DAMVIQNPRYQVTQFGKPVTLSCSQTLNHNVMYWYQQKSSQAPKLLFHYYDKDFNNEADTPDNFQSRRPNTSFCFLDIRSPGLGDTAMYLCATSMNSGANVLTFGAGSRLTVL.

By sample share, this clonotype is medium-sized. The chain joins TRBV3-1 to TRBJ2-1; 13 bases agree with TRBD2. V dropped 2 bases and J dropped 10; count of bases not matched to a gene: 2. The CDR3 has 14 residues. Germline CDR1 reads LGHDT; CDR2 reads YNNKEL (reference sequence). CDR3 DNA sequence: TGTGCCAGCAGCCAACCGACTAGCGGGGGGGAGCAGTTCTTC. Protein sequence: CASSQPTSGGEQFF.

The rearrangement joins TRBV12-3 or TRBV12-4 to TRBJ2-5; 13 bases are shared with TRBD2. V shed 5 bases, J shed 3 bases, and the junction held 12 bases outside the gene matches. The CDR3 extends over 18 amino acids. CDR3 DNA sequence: TGTGCCAGCAGTCCGTGGACTAGCGGGGGTGACAAAGAAGAGACCCAGTACTTC. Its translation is CASSPWTSGGDKEETQYF.